This is a list of T cell receptor beta chains from one sample in a study of blood T cell repertoires in COVID-19. Assay: immunoSEQ multiplex PCR; the TCRdb copy retains only in-frame clones and omits some. Among roughly 50,000 clones listed, 91% were seen once. Sequenced: peripheral blood. Every receptor here comes from a woman aged 60-75 years with active or convalescent COVID-19. CDR3s include the opening cysteine and the closing phenylalanine or tryptophan. The D gene is left open where the match is weak. Clone size, where shown, is once, few, many, or a class for clones that have expanded.

V gene	D gene	J gene	clone size	CDR3 protein	CDR3 DNA
TRBV10-3	TRBD1	TRBJ1-1	.	CAISESGGNEAFF	TGTGCCATCAGTGAGTCAGGGGGCAATGAAGCTTTCTTT
TRBV30	TRBD1	TRBJ1-2	.	CASIRGRGGYTF	TGTGCCTCCATAAGGGGGCGCGGTGGCTACACCTTC
TRBV9	TRBD2	TRBJ2-3	.	CASSVFGLAGGKFQTSTDTQYF	TGTGCCAGCAGCGTCTTTGGACTAGCGGGGGGGAAATTCCAGACTAGCACAGATACGCAGTATTTT
TRBV6-5	TRBD1	TRBJ2-7	once	CASNSGTGRYEQYF	TGTGCCAGCAATTCCGGGACAGGCCGCTACGAGCAGTACTTC
TRBV7-9	TRBD1	TRBJ1-4	.	CASSQAGTGNEKLFF	TGTGCCAGCAGCCAAGCCGGGACAGGAAATGAAAAACTGTTTTTT
TRBV10-3	.	TRBJ1-1	few	CAISDRLGVEAFF	TGTGCCATCAGTGATAGGCTGGGAGTTGAAGCTTTCTTT
TRBV5-4	TRBD1	TRBJ2-5	.	CASSLAAAGGETQYF	TGTGCCAGCAGCTTGGCCGCGGCAGGGGGAGAGACCCAGTACTTC
TRBV5-1	TRBD1	TRBJ2-1	.	CASRGSRGNEQFF	TGCGCCAGCAGAGGGAGCAGGGGGAATGAGCAGTTCTTC
TRBV28	TRBD2	TRBJ2-1	.	CASSPAGLAGVNEQFF	TGTGCCAGCAGCCCAGCGGGACTAGCGGGAGTCAATGAGCAGTTCTTC
TRBV19	.	TRBJ1-2	.	CASSTRDITYGYTF	TGTGCCAGTAGTACAAGGGACATTACTTATGGCTACACCTTC
TRBV10-3	.	TRBJ2-2	.	CAIRVGTGELFF	TGTGCCATCAGGGTCGGCACCGGGGAGCTGTTTTTT
TRBV7-3	.	TRBJ2-7	.	CASSWGHGPYEQYF	TGTGCCAGCAGCTGGGGACACGGACCCTACGAGCAGTACTTC
TRBV28	.	TRBJ1-5	.	CASSSPNLGLVGQPQHF	TGTGCCAGCAGCTCACCGAACCTGGGACTGGTCGGTCAGCCCCAGCATTTT
TRBV11-1	TRBD1	TRBJ2-7	.	CASSWTGVNEQYF	TGTGCCAGCAGCTGGACAGGTGTGAACGAGCAGTACTTC
TRBV27	.	TRBJ1-3	.	CASSPALGGSGNTIYF	TGTGCCAGCAGTCCCGCCCTGGGGGGCTCTGGAAACACCATATATTTT
TRBV6-1	.	TRBJ2-6	.	CASSERGRAIGANVLTF	TGTGCCAGCAGTGAAAGGGGCAGGGCGATAGGGGCCAACGTCCTGACTTTC
TRBV2	TRBD2	TRBJ2-1	.	CASSGTSGRMSEQFF	TGTGCCAGCAGCGGGACTAGCGGGAGAATGAGTGAGCAGTTCTTC
TRBV30	TRBD1	TRBJ1-6	.	CAWRVRTGASPLHF	TGTGCCTGGAGAGTGAGGACAGGGGCGTCACCCCTCCACTTT
TRBV5-4	.	TRBJ1-3	few	CASSFYGFSGNTIYF	TGTGCCAGCAGCTTCTACGGGTTCTCTGGAAACACCATATATTTT
TRBV11-1	.	TRBJ2-7	.	CASSTSQGFYEQYF	TGTGCCAGCAGCACGAGCCAGGGATTCTACGAGCAGTACTTC